The 13 T cell receptor beta chains reported below all come from one sample, sequenced in a study of response to subunit inactivated influenza vaccine (dated by TCRdb to the late 2010s). The library was built by means of RT-PCR. TCRdb names Illumina HiSeq 2500 as the instrument used. The public sequencing data were trimmed at Q25 with fastp and processed into clonotypes with MiXCR by TCRdb, which kept only in-frame beta chains. Entries that share a CDR3 protein sequence are merged under the most common genes and DNA. This sample comprises some 800,000 distinct CDR3 sequences, less than 25% of them detected only once. The ten largest clones take up approximately 10% of the sample. Specimen: PBMCs from blood, collected around 5 days after vaccination. These receptors were taken from a man in his fifties or sixties who received an inactivated influenza vaccine. Donor details come from another sample of the same person, matched by shared clones.

The genes are TRBV13 and TRBJ2-3, with 10 bases that match TRBD2. This CDR3 comprises 18 residues. The germline V gene encodes CDR1 PRHDT and CDR2 FYEKMQ (reference sequence). Germline trimming cut 1 base from V and 4 bases from J; bases unmatched to any gene: 11. Here the CDR3 DNA reads TGTGCCAGCAGCTTAGATACCCCCGGGACTAGCGAGCCAGATACGCAGTATTTT. This codes for CASSLDTPGTSEPDTQYF.

As regards this clonotype: A single base separates this from a much larger clone, so it may be a read error. CDR3 sequence reads: CASSLMFPGRNEQFF. CDR3 bases: TGTGCCAGCAGCTTGATGTTCCCGGGAAGGAATGAGCAGTTCTTC. The gene calls are TRBV5-6 and TRBJ2-1; possible D gene TRBD2, 5 bases. The V end lost 1 base, the J end lost 7 bases, and 15 bases lay between the germline ends. Germline V gives CDR1 SGHDT, CDR2 YYEEEE. The CDR3 runs 15 residues. The full variable domain, its missing parts supplied by reference TRBV5-6 and TRBJ2-1, is DAGVTQSPTHLIKTRGQQVTLRCSPKSGHDTVSWYQQALGQGPQFIFQYYEEEERQRGNFPDRFSGHQFPNYSSELNVNALLLGDSALYLCASSLMFPGRNEQFFGPGTRLTVL.

This clonotype showed up just a few times. The V gene is TRBV7-2, the J gene TRBJ1-5, with TRBD1 as a possible D gene (6 bases). V was clipped by 2 bases and J by 0 bases, with 8 bases between them. The length of the CDR3 is 15 residues. From germline, CDR1 is SGHTA and CDR2 FQGNSA. CDR3 loop: CASSLRGHSNQPQHF. For the CDR3, the DNA is TGTGCCAGCAGCTTAAGGGGACATAGCAATCAGCCCCAGCATTTT.

This clonotype was detected a few times. The chain employs TRBV20-1 and TRBJ1-2, with TRBD1 matching over 7 bases. The CDR3 is made up of 13 amino acids. Per germline, CDR1 DFQATT and CDR2 SNEGSKA (reference sequence). The CDR3 region has the DNA TGCAGAACCGCGATAACAGGGGACTATGGCTACACCTTC. It is translated as CRTAITGDYGYTF.

The V gene is TRBV20-1, the J gene TRBJ1-2; D may be TRBD1 (6 bases). This CDR3 region has 14 residues. The germline V gene encodes CDR1 DFQATT and CDR2 SNEGSKA (reference sequence). The V end lost 6 bases, the J end lost 5 bases, and 19 bases lay between the germline ends. The CDR3 DNA reads TGCAGTGCCGCTATGGGGGCTGAGGTATATGGCTACACCTTC. Translation: CSAAMGAEVYGYTF.

The chain combines TRBV7-2 with TRBJ2-1; 12 positions agree with TRBD2. The length of the CDR3 is 17 residues. CDR1 and CDR2 from the germline V gene are SGHTA and FQGNSA. V was pared by 5 bases and J by 8 bases, with 13 bases of the junction left unmatched. The CDR3 region is CASSPSPTTSGGYEQFF. In nucleotides, the CDR3 is TGTGCCAGCAGCCCAAGCCCCACGACTAGCGGGGGATATGAGCAGTTCTTC.

V gene TRBV5-1 combines with J gene TRBJ2-5; TRBD2 agrees at 8 bases. CDR1 is SGHRS and CDR2 is YFSETQ in the germline V gene. Trimming took 2 bases from V and 4 from J; bases not matched to a gene: 10. CDR3 length equals 16 residues. The CDR3 DNA sequence: TGCGCCAGCAGCTTTCTCCCGGGACTAGGGGGAGAGACCCAGTACTTC. Its translation: CASSFLPGLGGETQYF.

In its sample, this clonotype was seen a few times. The J gene is TRBJ2-7, the V gene TRBV10-3, with D perhaps TRBD1 (6 bases). This CDR3 is 16 amino acids long. CDR1 is ENHRY and CDR2 is SYGVKD in the germline V gene. Trimming cost V 2 bases and J 7 bases, with 21 bases left between them. CDR3 nucleotides: TGTGCCATCAGTGAGAATGGGACACCTTCTATGTCTGAGCAGTACTTC. It encodes CAISENGTPSMSEQYF.

This clonotype was seen more than once but under ten times. The chain is built from TRBV3-1 and TRBJ2-1; D uncertain. V lost 1 base, J lost 2 bases, and 9 bases lay in between. This CDR3 has 15 amino acids. Germline-derived CDR1 and CDR2 are LGHDT and YNNKEL (reference sequence). The CDR3 sequence: CASSQATLPYNEQFF. CDR3 coding DNA: TGTGCCAGCAGCCAAGCGACTCTTCCCTACAATGAGCAGTTCTTC.

The chain recombines TRBV10-3 with TRBJ2-5; 9 bases map to TRBD2. The germline V gene encodes CDR1 ENHRY and CDR2 SYGVKD. The CDR3 covers 16 residues. V gave up 8 bases and J gave up 0 bases; unmatched junction bases: 10. CDR3 in amino acids: CAISPAGGSDQETQYF. The DNA of the CDR3 is TGTGCCATCTCCCCAGCGGGAGGATCCGACCAAGAGACCCAGTACTTC.

This clonotype was recorded at least ten times. CDR3 nucleotide sequence: TGCAGTGCTAGTTTGACAGGGGGCAGGAGAGAGCAGTACTTC. Amino acid sequence: CSASLTGGRREQYF. V and J are TRBV20-1 and TRBJ2-7; TRBD1 aligns across 10 bases. Germline CDR1 is DFQATT and CDR2 is SNEGSKA (reference sequence). This CDR3 is 14 amino acids long. J was trimmed by 7 bases and V by 3 bases; bases with no gene match: 9.

The J gene is TRBJ2-7, the V gene TRBV27; 7 bases are shared with TRBD1. Trimming cost V 7 bases and J 2 bases; bases outside gene matches: 8. The CDR3 is made up of 14 amino acids. Germline V gene lookup returns CDR1 MNHEY and CDR2 SMNVEV (reference sequence). The CDR3 coding sequence is TGTGCCAGCAAAAGACAGGGTTGGACCTACGAGCAGTACTTC. This translates into CASKRQGWTYEQYF.

This clonotype appeared many times. The gene calls are TRBV28 and TRBJ2-5, with 12 bases identical to TRBD2. The germline CDR1 and CDR2 sequences are MDHEN and SYDVKM. This CDR3 has 17 amino acids. The J segment lost 0 bases and the V segment lost 6 bases, leaving 8 bases of the junction unmatched. CDR3 in amino acids: CASSGLAGGKYQETQYF. CDR3 bases: TGTGCCAGCAGCGGTCTAGCGGGGGGGAAGTACCAAGAGACCCAGTACTTC. The full variable domain, its missing parts supplied by reference TRBV28 and TRBJ2-5, is DVKVTQSSRYLVKRTGEKVFLECVQDMDHENMFWYRQDPGLGLRLIYFSYDVKMKEKGDIPEGYSVSREKKERFSLILESASTNQTSMYLCASSGLAGGKYQETQYFGPGTRLLVL.